The entry below gives a single TCR beta chain sequence along with its context. V gave up 4 bases and J gave up 3 bases, with 18 bases separating them. CDR3 length equals 15 residues. Germline assignment: CDR1 SQVTM and CDR2 ANQGSEA. This entry belongs to a study of technical replicates of blood from a few donors. Some clones are missing from TCRdb's copy, which holds only in-frame ones; the method was immunoSEQ multiplex PCR. The sample contains tens of thousands of clones, around 97% of which appear only once. Sequenced input: T cells isolated from PBMCs. The source is a human donor in good health. V usage is TRBV29-1 and J usage is TRBJ1-2; D might be TRBD1 (5 bases). The CDR3 nucleotides read TGCAGCGTTGGGATAGGGGCCGCAACGCACTATGGCTACACCTTC. Encoded protein: CSVGIGAATHYGYTF.